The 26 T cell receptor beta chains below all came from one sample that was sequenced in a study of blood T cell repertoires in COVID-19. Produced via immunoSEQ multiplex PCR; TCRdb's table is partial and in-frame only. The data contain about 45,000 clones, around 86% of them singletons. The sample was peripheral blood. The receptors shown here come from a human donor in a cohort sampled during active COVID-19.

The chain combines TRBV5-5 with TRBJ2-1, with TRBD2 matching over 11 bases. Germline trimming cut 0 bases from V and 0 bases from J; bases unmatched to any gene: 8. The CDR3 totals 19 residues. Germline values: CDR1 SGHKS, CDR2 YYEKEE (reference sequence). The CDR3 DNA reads TGTGCCAGCAGCTTGGTTTCTAGCGGGGGGCCGAGCTCCTACAATGAGCAGTTCTTC. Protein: CASSLVSSGGPSSYNEQFF.

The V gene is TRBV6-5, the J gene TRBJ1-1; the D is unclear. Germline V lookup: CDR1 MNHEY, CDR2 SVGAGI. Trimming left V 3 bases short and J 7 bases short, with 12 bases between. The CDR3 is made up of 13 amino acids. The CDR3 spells CASSYGSADEAFF. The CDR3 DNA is TGTGCCAGCAGTTATGGTTCGGCGGATGAAGCTTTCTTT.

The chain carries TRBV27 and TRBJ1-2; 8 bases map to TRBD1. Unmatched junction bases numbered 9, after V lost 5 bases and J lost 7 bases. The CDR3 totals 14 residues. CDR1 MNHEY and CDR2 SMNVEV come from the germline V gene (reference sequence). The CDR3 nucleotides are TGTGCCAGCAGTCCCCGACAGGGGTCGGTTGGCTACACCTTC. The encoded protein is CASSPRQGSVGYTF.

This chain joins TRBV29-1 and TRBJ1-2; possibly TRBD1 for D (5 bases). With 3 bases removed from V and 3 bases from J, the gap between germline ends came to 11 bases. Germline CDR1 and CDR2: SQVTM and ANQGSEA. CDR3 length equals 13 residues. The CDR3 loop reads CSVDPGKDYGYTF. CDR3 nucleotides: TGCAGCGTTGATCCAGGGAAAGACTATGGCTACACCTTC.

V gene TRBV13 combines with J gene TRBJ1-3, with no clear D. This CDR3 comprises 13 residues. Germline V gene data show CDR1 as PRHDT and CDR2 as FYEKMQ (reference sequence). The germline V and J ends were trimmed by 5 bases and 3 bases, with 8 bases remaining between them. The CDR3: CASSLQIGNTIYF. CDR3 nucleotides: TGTGCCAGCAGCCTCCAGATTGGAAACACCATATATTTT.

The CDR3 loop reads CASSSRGREAEYF. In DNA form, the CDR3 reads TGTGCCAGCAGCTCCAGGGGCCGTGAAGCGGAGTACTTC. The genes are TRBV7-9 and TRBJ2-7, with a tentative D call TRBD1 (6 bases). This CDR3 spans 13 amino acids. The germline V and J ends were trimmed by 4 bases and 11 bases, with 18 bases remaining between them. From germline, CDR1 is SEHNR and CDR2 FQNEAQ (reference sequence). Variable domain in full (rest from reference TRBV7-9 and TRBJ2-7): DTGVSQNPRHKITKRGQNVTFRCDPISEHNRLYWYRQTLGQGPEFLTYFQNEAQLEKSRLLSDRFSAERPKGSFSTLEIQRTEQGDSAMYLCASSSRGREAEYFGPGTRLTVT.

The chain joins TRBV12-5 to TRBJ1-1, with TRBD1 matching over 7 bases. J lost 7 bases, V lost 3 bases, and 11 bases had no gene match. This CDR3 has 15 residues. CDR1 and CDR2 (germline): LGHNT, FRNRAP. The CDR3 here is CASGFFRGKLGEAFF. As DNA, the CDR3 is TGTGCTAGTGGTTTTTTCAGGGGGAAGTTGGGTGAAGCTTTCTTT.

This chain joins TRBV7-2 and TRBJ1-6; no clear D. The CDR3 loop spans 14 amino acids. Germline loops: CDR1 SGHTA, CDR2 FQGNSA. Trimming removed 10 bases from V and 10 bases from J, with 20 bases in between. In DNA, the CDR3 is TGTGCCACCAAGGTTTCTGGGAGTGTATCACCCCTCCACTTT. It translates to CATKVSGSVSPLHF.

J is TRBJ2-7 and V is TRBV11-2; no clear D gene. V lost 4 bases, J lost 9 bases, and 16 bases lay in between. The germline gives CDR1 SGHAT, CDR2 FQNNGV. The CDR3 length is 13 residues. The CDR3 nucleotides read TGTGCCAGCAGCTCCACGACTGACTCCCCGCAGTACTTC. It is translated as CASSSTTDSPQYF. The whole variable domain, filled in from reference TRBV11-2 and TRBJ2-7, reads EAGVAQSPRYKIIEKRQSVAFWCNPISGHATLYWYQQILGQGPKLLIQFQNNGVVDDSQLPKDRFSAERLKGVDSTLKIQPAKLEDSAVYLCASSSTTDSPQYFGPGTRLTVT.

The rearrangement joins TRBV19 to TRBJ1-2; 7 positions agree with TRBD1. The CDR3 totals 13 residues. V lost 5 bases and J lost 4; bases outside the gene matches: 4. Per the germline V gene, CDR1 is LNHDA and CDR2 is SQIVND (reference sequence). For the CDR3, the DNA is TGTGCCAGTAGTGCCCAGGGGGGCTATGGCTACACCTTC. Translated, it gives CASSAQGGYGYTF.

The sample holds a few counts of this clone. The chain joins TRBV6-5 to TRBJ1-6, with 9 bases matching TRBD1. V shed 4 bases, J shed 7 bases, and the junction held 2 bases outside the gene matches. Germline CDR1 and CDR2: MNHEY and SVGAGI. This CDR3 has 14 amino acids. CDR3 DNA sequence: TGTGCCAGCAGTTTGGACAGGGGAAATTCACCCCTCCACTTT. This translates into CASSLDRGNSPLHF.

CDR3 protein: CASSSNVGGQAFYGYTF. The CDR3 DNA reads as TGTGCCAGCAGCTCCAACGTCGGTGGACAGGCCTTCTATGGCTACACCTTC. The gene calls are TRBV5-4 and TRBJ1-2, with 7 bases identical to TRBD1. Germline trimming cut 3 bases from V and 4 bases from J; bases unmatched to any gene: 15. Looked up from germline, CDR1 is SGHNT and CDR2 is YYREEE (reference sequence). The CDR3 spans 17 residues.

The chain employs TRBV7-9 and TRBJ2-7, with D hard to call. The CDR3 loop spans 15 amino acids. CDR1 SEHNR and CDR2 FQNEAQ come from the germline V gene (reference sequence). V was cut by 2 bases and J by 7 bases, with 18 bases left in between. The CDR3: CASSLIQTGIGEQYF. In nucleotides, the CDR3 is TGTGCCAGCAGCTTAATACAGACCGGCATTGGGGAGCAGTACTTC.

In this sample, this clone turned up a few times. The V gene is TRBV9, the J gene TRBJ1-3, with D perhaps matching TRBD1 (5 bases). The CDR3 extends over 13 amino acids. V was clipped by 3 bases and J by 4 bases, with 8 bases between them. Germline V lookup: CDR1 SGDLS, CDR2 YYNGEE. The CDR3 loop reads CASSAKGGNTIYF. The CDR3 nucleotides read TGTGCCAGCAGCGCCAAGGGGGGAAACACCATATATTTT.

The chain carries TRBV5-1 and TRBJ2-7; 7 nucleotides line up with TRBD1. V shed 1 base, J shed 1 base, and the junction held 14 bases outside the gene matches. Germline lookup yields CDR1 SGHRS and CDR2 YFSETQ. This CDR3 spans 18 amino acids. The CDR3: CASSLMKYRDSPSYEQYF. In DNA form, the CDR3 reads TGCGCCAGCAGCTTGATGAAGTACCGGGACAGCCCTTCCTACGAGCAGTACTTC.

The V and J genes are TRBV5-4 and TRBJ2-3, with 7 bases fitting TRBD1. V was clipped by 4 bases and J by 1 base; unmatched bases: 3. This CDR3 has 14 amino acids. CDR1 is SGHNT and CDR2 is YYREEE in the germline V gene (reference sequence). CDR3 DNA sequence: TGTGCCAGCAGCCCGGGACAGCGCACAGATACGCAGTATTTT. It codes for CASSPGQRTDTQYF.

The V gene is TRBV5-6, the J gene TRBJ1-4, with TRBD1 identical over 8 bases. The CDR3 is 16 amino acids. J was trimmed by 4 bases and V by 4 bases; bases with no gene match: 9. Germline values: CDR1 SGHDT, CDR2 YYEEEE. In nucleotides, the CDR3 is TGTGCCAGCAGCCTTACTCAGACAGGGGATAATGAAAAACTGTTTTTT. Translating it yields CASSLTQTGDNEKLFF.

The CDR3 region is CASSPWRTDNYGYTF. The CDR3 region has the DNA TGTGCCAGTAGTCCCTGGAGGACAGATAACTATGGCTACACCTTC. V and J are TRBV19 and TRBJ1-2, with a possible D match to TRBD1 (6 bases). V was shortened by 5 bases and J by 1 base, with 14 bases between the two germline ends. CDR1 and CDR2 (germline): LNHDA, SQIVND (reference sequence). The CDR3 totals 15 residues.

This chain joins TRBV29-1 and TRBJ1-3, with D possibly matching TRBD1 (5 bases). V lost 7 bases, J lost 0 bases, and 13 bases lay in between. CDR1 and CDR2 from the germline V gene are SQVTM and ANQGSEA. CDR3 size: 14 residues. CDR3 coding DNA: TGCAGCGGTCGGGACTCAAACTCTGGAAACACCATATATTTT. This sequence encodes CSGRDSNSGNTIYF.

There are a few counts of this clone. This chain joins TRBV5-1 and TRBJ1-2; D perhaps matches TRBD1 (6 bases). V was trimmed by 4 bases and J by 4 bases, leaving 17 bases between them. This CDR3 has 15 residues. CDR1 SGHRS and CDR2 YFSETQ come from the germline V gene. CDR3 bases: TGCGCCAGCAGCCTGGACACAGGGTCAGGCTATGGCTACACCTTC. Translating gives CASSLDTGSGYGYTF.

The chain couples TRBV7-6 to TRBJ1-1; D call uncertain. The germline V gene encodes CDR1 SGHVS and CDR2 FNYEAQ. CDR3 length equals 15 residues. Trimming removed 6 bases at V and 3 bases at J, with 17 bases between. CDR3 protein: CASSQAGGGDTEAFF. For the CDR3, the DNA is TGTGCCAGCAGTCAAGCAGGAGGCGGTGACACTGAAGCTTTCTTT. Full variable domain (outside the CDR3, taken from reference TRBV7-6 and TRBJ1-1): GAGVSQSPRYKVTKRGQDVALRCDPISGHVSLYWYRQALGQGPEFLTYFNYEAQQDKSGLPNDRFSAERPEGSISTLTIQRTEQRDSAMYRCASSQAGGGDTEAFFGQGTRLTVV.

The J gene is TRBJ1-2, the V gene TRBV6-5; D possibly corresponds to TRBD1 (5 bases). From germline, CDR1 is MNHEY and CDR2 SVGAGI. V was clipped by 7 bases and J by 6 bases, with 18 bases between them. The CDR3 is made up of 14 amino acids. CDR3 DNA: TGTGCCAGCACGGTTCGGGGGAGTACGGATGGCTACACCTTC. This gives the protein CASTVRGSTDGYTF.

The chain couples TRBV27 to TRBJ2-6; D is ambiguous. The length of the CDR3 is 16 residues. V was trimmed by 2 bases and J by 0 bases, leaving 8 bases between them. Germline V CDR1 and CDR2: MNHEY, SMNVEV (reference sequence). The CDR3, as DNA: TGTGCCAGCAGTTTAATGGCCCACTCTGGGGCCAACGTCCTGACTTTC. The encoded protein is CASSLMAHSGANVLTF.

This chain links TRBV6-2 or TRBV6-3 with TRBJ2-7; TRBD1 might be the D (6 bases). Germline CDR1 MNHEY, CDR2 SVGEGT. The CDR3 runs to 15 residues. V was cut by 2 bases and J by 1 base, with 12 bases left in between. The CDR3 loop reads CASSYVDSLSYEQYF. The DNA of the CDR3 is TGTGCCAGCAGTTACGTGGACAGCCTTTCCTACGAGCAGTACTTC.

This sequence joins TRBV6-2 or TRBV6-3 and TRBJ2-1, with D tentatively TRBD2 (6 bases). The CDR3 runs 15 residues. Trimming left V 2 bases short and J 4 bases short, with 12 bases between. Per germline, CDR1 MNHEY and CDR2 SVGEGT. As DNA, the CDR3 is TGTGCCAGCAGTTACGGCGGGGAACTTTACAATGAGCAGTTCTTC. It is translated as CASSYGGELYNEQFF.

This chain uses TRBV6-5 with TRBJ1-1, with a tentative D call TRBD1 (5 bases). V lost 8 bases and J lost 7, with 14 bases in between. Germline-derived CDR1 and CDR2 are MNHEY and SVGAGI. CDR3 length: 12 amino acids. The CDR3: CASAGLGGEAFF. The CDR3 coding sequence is TGTGCCAGCGCGGGACTTGGAGGTGAAGCTTTCTTT.